This entry describes one T cell receptor beta chain. The antigen it recognizes is unknown. Per-base qualities were not stored, and no clone one base away is much larger. These data come from a study of T cells in Graves' hyperthyroidism and ophthalmopathy (dated by TCRdb to between 2017 and 2020). Broadly, across the study: TCR V-J signatures able to tell the groups apart were searched for in a discovery cohort of approximately 95 patients, of whom roughly 42 had Graves' ophthalmopathy and about 60 had stable Graves' hyperthyroidism. Following sampling, methimazole starting at 30 mg daily was given to hyperthyroidism patients, and high-dose intravenous methylprednisolone was given to ophthalmopathy patients. Prospective prediction of ophthalmopathy was tested in an independent validation cohort of approximately 19 hyperthyroidism patients and around 16 patients who later progressed to ophthalmopathy. The paper reports TCR Vbeta CDR3 sequencing of over 120 peripheral blood samples: under 45 ophthalmopathy, under 80 hyperthyroidism and roughly 17 progressor patients. For training and testing, the 100 or so patients in the discovery cohort were randomly divided in a 7:3 ratio. In addition, the study compared T-cell repertoires in thyroid tissue and in blood from several Graves' hyperthyroidism patients.

The CDR3, from cysteine to phenylalanine, totals 19 residues. Left in the record is the CDR3 DNA by itself, 57 bases read in frame from the first base. Reading the germline V gene gives CDR1 SGHAT and CDR2 FQNNGV. V is cut by 0 bases and J by 2 bases, and the space between the germline ends is 22 bases. Amplification of TCR beta CDR3 regions was carried out from RNA transcripts. A first-round RT-PCR of the TCR CDR3 used the HTBI primer set with the Qiagen OneStep RT-PCR kit. Libraries were constructed in a second round of multiplex PCR, after which size selection and purification were performed. The libraries were sequenced on an Illumina HiSeq2000 using paired-end 100 bp reads. On the study's bioinformatics: Raw data were processed with SOAPnuke, discarding reads with adapters, uncalled bases, mean Phred below 15, or no exact constant-primer or identifier match. COPE v1.2.5 was used to merge high-quality paired reads, and clonotypes were defined as unique nucleotide sequences. MiTCR v1.1 was used to align the clonotypes against IMGT TRBV, TRBD and TRBJ reference segments. The analysis included only V-J combinations with a frequency above 0.0001, which together covered 98% to 99.2% of the repertoires. A TCS score was defined as the ratio between F50 (clonal expansion) and ExV (chaos), using BLOSUM62-based TCRdist between CDR3 peptides within each V-J. Welch's t-statistics and random forest reduced around 510 V-J features to under 15, which were used in a naive Bayes classifier (R e1071). The similarity between thyroid and blood repertoires was quantified using the Morisita-Horn index. TCRdb reanalyzed the raw reads on its own, using fastp at Q25 for trimming and MiXCR for clone calling, and kept in-frame beta chains. One record per CDR3 amino acid sequence lists the most common genes and DNA. TCRdb, rather than the study authors, made the V and J calls. The sample data list 480,000 or so distinct CDR3 sequences, and over 45% of these were observed just once. Roughly 45% of the sample lies in the top ten.

Exclusion was applied to patients with uncontrolled infections, other autoimmune diseases, pregnancy or lactation. Diagnoses were based on clinical symptoms, serum thyroxine and TRAb, thyroid ultrasound and orbital computed tomography. Total RNA was extracted with Trizol reagent, and quality was checked on an Agilent 2100 Bioanalyzer. Overall results and qualifications from the work: Blood samples also contained most of the expanded thyroid clonotypes (frequency above 0.001), which suggests that blood repertoires may reflect thyroid immune responses. In validation, the model predicted progression to ophthalmopathy with 55% to 71% sensitivity and 72.22% specificity, a median of 6.5 months before onset. No statistical method was used to set the sample size in advance, and investigators knew the group allocation. A model built on a 13 V-J signature distinguished ophthalmopathy from stable hyperthyroidism, reaching about 88% sensitivity and under 84% specificity in cross-validation and 80%/75% in testing.

Recombination joined TRBV11-2 with TRBJ1-1; D gene: possibly TRBD1, on 6 matching bases. The clonotype originates from an adult woman with Graves' disease, either hyperthyroidism or ophthalmopathy (not recorded which). The sequenced material came from peripheral blood or thyroid tissue (not recorded which). The CDR3 in this case is CASSLEGVSLGRGNTEAFF. The sequenced DNA: TGTGCCAGCAGCTTAGAAGGAGTATCGTTGGGCAGGGGAAACACTGAAGCTTTCTTT. Reference TRBV11-2 and TRBJ1-1 genes cover what lies past the CDR3, so the full variable domain is EAGVAQSPRYKIIEKRQSVAFWCNPISGHATLYWYQQILGQGPKLLIQFQNNGVVDDSQLPKDRFSAERLKGVDSTLKIQPAKLEDSAVYLCASSLEGVSLGRGNTEAFFGQGTRLTVV.